The 7 T cell receptor beta chains below were found in one sample sequenced in a study of cytomegalovirus exposure and HLA in healthy donors. Both 60 Vbeta primers and 13 Jbeta primers went into the PCR. Clones were sequenced by immunoSEQ multiplex PCR, and TCRdb holds only the in-frame ones, with some missing. The listing contains tens of thousands of clones. What was sequenced was PBMCs. The receptors originated from a man between 35 and 55 years old in good health and CMV-seropositive.

The chain carries TRBV7-9 and TRBJ2-5; 7 nucleotides line up with TRBD2. The germline CDR1 and CDR2 sequences are SEHNR and FQNEAQ (reference sequence). The CDR3 is 15 amino acids. The V gene end was trimmed by 5 bases and the J gene end by 5 bases; junction bases not matched to a gene: 11. CDR3 nucleotide sequence: TGTGCCAGCAGCCGCAGGACTAGTAGCAGTGAGACCCAGTACTTC. This codes for CASSRRTSSSETQYF.

The gene calls are TRBV2 and TRBJ1-1; D is ambiguous. With 8 bases removed from V and 11 bases from J, the gap between germline ends came to 24 bases. Germline V gene lookup returns CDR1 SNHLY and CDR2 FYNNEI. The CDR3 has 14 amino acids. The CDR3 protein is CASFPKWLAGYAFF. The CDR3 DNA is TGTGCCAGCTTTCCAAAATGGTTAGCGGGATACGCTTTCTTT.

The chain has TRBV2 and TRBJ1-5, with D perhaps matching TRBD1 (5 bases). CDR3 length: 15 residues. Trimming took 8 bases from V and 4 from J, leaving 18 bases between them. From germline, CDR1 is SNHLY and CDR2 FYNNEI. The CDR3 sequence: CASRQGHVLNQPQHF. The CDR3 nucleotides read TGTGCCAGCCGCCAGGGCCACGTCCTAAATCAGCCCCAGCATTTT. The full variable domain, rest sourced from reference TRBV2 and TRBJ1-5, is EPEVTQTPSHQVTQMGQEVILRCVPISNHLYFYWYRQILGQKVEFLVSFYNNEISEKSEIFDDQFSVERPDGSNFTLKIRSTKLEDSAMYFCASRQGHVLNQPQHFGDGTRLSIL.

The chain links TRBV7-9 to TRBJ2-5, with D possibly TRBD2 on 6 matching bases. CDR1 SEHNR and CDR2 FQNEAQ come from the germline V gene (reference sequence). Trimming cost V 2 bases and J 9 bases, with 19 bases left between them. The CDR3 runs to 15 residues. The CDR3 DNA reads TGTGCCAGCAGCTTACCGGGACTGGGCAATGTGGCCCAGTACTTC. Encoded protein: CASSLPGLGNVAQYF.

The chain has TRBV18 and TRBJ2-1; tentative D call: TRBD2 (6 bases). V was cut by 2 bases and J by 3 bases, with 14 bases left in between. The germline V gene encodes CDR1 KGHSH and CDR2 LQKENI. The CDR3 has 16 residues. CDR3 protein: CASSPVPSEGYNEQFF. The CDR3, as DNA: TGTGCCAGCTCACCAGTTCCTAGCGAGGGCTACAATGAGCAGTTCTTC.

The chain uses TRBV28 and TRBJ1-4; D may be TRBD1 (5 bases). Germline CDR1 and CDR2: MDHEN and SYDVKM. The CDR3 extends over 15 amino acids. The germline V and J ends were trimmed by 4 bases and 8 bases, with 17 bases remaining between them. Written as DNA, the CDR3 is TGTGCCAGCAGTTGGGAAAAAGGGGCGGGAGAAAAACTGTTTTTT. This codes for CASSWEKGAGEKLFF.

The chain combines TRBV2 with TRBJ1-1; a possible D gene is TRBD1 (6 bases). CDR3 length: 14 amino acids. With 10 bases removed from V and 0 bases from J, the gap between germline ends came to 15 bases. Looked up from germline, CDR1 is SNHLY and CDR2 is FYNNEI. The DNA for the CDR3 is TGTGCCAACACCGGGCCAGGGGTGAACACTGAAGCTTTCTTT. Protein: CANTGPGVNTEAFF.